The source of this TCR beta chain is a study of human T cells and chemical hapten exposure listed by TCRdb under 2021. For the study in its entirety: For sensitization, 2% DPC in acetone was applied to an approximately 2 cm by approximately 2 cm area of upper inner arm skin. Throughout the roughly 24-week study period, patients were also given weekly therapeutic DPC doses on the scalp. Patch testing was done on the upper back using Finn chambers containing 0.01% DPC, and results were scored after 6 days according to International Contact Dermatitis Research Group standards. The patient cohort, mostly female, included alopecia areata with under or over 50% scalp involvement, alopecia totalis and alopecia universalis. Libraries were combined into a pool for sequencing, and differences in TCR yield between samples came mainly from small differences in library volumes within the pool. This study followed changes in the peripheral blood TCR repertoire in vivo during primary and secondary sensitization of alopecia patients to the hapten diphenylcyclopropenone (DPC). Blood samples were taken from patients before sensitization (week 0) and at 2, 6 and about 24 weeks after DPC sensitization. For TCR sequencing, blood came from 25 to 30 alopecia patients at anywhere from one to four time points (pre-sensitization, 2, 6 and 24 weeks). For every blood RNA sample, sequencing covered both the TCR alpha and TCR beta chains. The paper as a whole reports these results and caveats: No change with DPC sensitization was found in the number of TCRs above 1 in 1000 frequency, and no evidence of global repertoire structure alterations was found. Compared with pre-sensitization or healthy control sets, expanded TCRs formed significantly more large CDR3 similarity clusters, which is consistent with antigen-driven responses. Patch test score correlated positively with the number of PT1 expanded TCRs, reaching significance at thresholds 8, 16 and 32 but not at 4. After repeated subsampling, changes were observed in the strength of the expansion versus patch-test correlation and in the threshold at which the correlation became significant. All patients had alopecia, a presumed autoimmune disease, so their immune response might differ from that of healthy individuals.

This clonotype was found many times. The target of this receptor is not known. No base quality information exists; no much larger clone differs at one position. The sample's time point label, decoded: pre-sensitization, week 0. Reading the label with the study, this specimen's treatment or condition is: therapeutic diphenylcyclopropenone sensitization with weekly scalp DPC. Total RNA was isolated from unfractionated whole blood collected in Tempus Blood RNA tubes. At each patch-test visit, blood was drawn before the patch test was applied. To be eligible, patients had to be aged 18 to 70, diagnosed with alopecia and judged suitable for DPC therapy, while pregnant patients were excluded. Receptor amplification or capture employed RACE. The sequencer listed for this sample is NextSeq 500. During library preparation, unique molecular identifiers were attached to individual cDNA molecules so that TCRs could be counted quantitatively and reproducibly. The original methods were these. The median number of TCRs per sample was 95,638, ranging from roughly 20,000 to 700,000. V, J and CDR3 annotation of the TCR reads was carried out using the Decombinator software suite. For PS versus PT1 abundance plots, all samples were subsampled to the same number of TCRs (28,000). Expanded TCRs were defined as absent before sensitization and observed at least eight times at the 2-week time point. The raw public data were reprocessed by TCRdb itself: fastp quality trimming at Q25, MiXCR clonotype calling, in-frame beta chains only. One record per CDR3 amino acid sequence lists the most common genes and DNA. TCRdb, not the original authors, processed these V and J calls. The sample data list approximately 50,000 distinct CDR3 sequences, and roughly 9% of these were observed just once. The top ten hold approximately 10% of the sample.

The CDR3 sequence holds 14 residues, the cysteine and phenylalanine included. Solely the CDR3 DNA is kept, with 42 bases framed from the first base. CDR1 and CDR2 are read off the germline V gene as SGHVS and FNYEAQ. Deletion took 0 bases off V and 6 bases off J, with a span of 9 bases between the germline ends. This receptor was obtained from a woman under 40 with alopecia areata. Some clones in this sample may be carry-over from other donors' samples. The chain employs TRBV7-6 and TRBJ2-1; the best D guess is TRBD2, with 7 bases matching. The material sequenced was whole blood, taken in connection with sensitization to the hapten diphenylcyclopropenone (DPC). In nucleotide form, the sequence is TGTGCCAGCAGCTTAGCGGGGGGGGCCAATGAGCAGTTCTTC. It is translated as CASSLAGGANEQFF.